What follows is one T cell receptor beta chain and its context. Its antigen is not known. The CDR3 consists of 16 residues. Germline V lookup: CDR1 MDHEN, CDR2 SYDVKM. V was pared by 6 bases and J by 0 bases, with 8 bases of the junction left unmatched. TCRdb itself ran the RT-PCR reads through MiXCR, one entry per CDR3 protein. The sample has more than 700,000 distinct CDR3 sequences, 20% to 25% seen once. The sample originates from a study of response to subunit inactivated influenza vaccine. Broader study findings: T cells newly recruited by each seasonal influenza vaccination are few, the authors suggested.

Sequencing was performed on PBMCs from blood, taken around 5 days after vaccination. The chain couples TRBV28 to TRBJ2-1, with TRBD2 matching 7 bases. The source of this sequence is a man aged 50-60 years who received an inactivated influenza vaccine. Written as DNA, the CDR3 is TGTGCCAGCAGGCGGGGGAGAAGGAGCTCCTACAATGAGCAGTTCTTC. Translation gives CASRRGRRSSYNEQFF.